Here is one TCR beta chain with its context. Its antigen is still unknown. The data derive from a study of OX40 agonist ivuxolimab in advanced cancers. Study context: Past anti-PD-1, anti-PD-L1 or anti-CTLA-4 therapy was accepted, and 30% to 50% had received some.

Whole-study findings and limits: No determination was made of the antigen specificity of the expanded peripheral T cells.

CDR3 length equals 16 residues. CDR1 and CDR2 (germline): MDHEN, SYDVKM. V lost 4 bases to trimming and J lost 2 bases, with 15 bases between them. Samples were taken at baseline and on day 1 of cycles 4 and 7. The data were produced by immunoSEQ multiplex PCR, yet TCRdb's version contains in-frame clones alone and is incomplete. The sample includes tens of thousands of clones, approximately 93% of them seen just once. The chain links TRBV28 to TRBJ2-1; D remains unclear. Source: CD4+ or CD8+ T cells sorted from blood, taken in a trial of the OX40 agonist ivuxolimab. This TCR was sampled from an adult with an advanced solid tumor such as melanoma, head and neck, liver or kidney cancer. CDR3 sequence: CASSYPLDGTYNEQFF. For the CDR3, the DNA is TGTGCCAGCAGTTACCCCCTGGACGGAACCTACAATGAGCAGTTCTTC.